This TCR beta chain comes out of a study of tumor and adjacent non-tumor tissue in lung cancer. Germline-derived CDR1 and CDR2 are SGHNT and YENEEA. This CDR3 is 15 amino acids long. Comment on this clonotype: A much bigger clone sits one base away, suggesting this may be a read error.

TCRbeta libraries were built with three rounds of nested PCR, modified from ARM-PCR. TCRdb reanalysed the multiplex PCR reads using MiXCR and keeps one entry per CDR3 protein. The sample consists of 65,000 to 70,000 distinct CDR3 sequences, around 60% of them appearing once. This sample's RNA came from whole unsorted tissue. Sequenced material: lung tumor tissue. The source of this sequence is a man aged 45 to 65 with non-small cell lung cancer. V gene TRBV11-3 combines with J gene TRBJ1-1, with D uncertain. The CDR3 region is CANSLALSGNTEAFF. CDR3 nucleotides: TGTGCCAACAGCTTAGCTTTATCGGGAAACACTGAAGCTTTCTTT. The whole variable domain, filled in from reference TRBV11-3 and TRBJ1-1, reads EAGVVQSPRYKIIEKKQPVAFWCNPISGHNTLYWYLQNLGQGPELLIRYENEEAVDDSQLPKDRFSAERLKGVDSTLKIQPAELGDSAVYLCANSLALSGNTEAFFGQGTRLTVV.